This TCR beta chain was identified during a study of immune cell composition in non-small cell lung cancer. The CDR3 extends over 15 amino acids. Germline V gene data show CDR1 as MGHRA and CDR2 as YSYEKL. Trimming took 1 base from V and 5 from J; bases not matched to a gene: 5. Sequencing was performed with immunoSEQ multiplex PCR; in TCRdb, only in-frame clones are kept and a portion is missing. The sample has thousands of clones; under 70% are singletons. The normal lung sample lay at least 3 cm, and maximally far, from the tumour. The sequence was obtained from a human donor with non-small cell lung cancer. The V gene is TRBV4-1, the J gene TRBJ2-1; 7 nucleotides agree with TRBD1. The sample consisted of non-adjacent lung tissue. CDR3 in amino acids: CASSQVQGSHNEQFF. The CDR3 coding sequence is TGCGCCAGCAGCCAAGTACAGGGGAGTCACAATGAGCAGTTCTTC.